The 7 T cell receptor beta chains below were found in one sample sequenced in a study of blood T cell repertoires in COVID-19. TCRdb keeps only in-frame clones here, not all; method: immunoSEQ multiplex PCR. The data contain fewer than 350,000 clones, less than 85% of them singletons. Sequencing was carried out using PBMCs or T cells enriched from blood (not recorded which). These receptors were obtained from a woman in her twenties or thirties who had been exposed to COVID-19.

J is TRBJ1-2 and V is TRBV28; 9 bases are a match to TRBD1. CDR3 size: 16 residues. Germline lookup yields CDR1 MDHEN and CDR2 SYDVKM. The junction had 15 bases not matched to a gene; V was cut back by 5 bases and J by 8 bases. The CDR3 bases are TGTGCCAGCAGTCCATCGGGACAGGGCCTTTCTGGGGGCTACACCTTC. It codes for CASSPSGQGLSGGYTF.

This clone was found once. This chain joins TRBV6-5 and TRBJ1-2, with D possibly matching TRBD1 (6 bases). This CDR3 is 13 amino acids long. Between the trimmed V and J ends, which lost 6 bases and 4 bases, there was a span of 12 bases. CDR1 and CDR2 (germline): MNHEY, SVGAGI. In DNA form, the CDR3 reads TGTGCCAGCAGCCAACAGGGACCCTATGGCTACACCTTC. This encodes CASSQQGPYGYTF.

The rearrangement uses TRBV18 and TRBJ2-4, with 8 bases aligning to TRBD1. This CDR3 comprises 16 residues. CDR1 KGHSH and CDR2 LQKENI come from the germline V gene. After removal of 5 bases from V and 5 bases from J, the junction contained 11 bases not matched to a gene. The CDR3 DNA is TGTGCCAGCTCAGTAGGACAGGGAGGATTCGAAAACATTCAGTACTTC. Translation: CASSVGQGGFENIQYF.

This sequence joins TRBV10-3 and TRBJ2-3, with 8 bases lining up with TRBD2. The trim removed 2 bases at V and 3 bases at J, leaving 7 bases unmatched. From germline, CDR1 is ENHRY and CDR2 SYGVKD. The CDR3 has 16 amino acids. CDR3 in amino acids: CAISEPRGGPTDTQYF. In DNA form, the CDR3 reads TGTGCCATCAGTGAGCCCCGGGGGGGCCCTACAGATACGCAGTATTTT.

V is TRBV30 and J is TRBJ1-2; 9 bases align to TRBD1. This CDR3 is built from 15 residues. J gave up 7 bases and V 3 bases, and 12 bases lay outside the gene matches. Germline-derived CDR1 and CDR2 are GTSNPN and SVGIG (reference sequence). This CDR3 reads CAWSHTGQGYTGYTF. The CDR3 DNA sequence: TGTGCCTGGAGCCATACGGGACAGGGTTACACTGGCTACACCTTC.

The chain links TRBV4-2 to TRBJ2-7; TRBD2 matches at 7 bases. V was clipped by 4 bases and J by 2 bases; unmatched bases: 2. The germline V gene encodes CDR1 LGHNA and CDR2 YNFKEQ. CDR3 size: 13 residues. CDR3 loop: CASSPGLAYEQYF. For the CDR3, the DNA is TGTGCCAGCAGCCCCGGACTAGCCTACGAGCAGTACTTC.

The V call is TRBV3-1 (or the pseudogene TRBV3-2), the J call TRBJ1-3, with 8 nucleotides matching TRBD1. Germline CDR1 reads LGHDT; CDR2 reads YNNKEL (reference sequence). CDR3 length: 16 amino acids. Trimming at V came to 4 bases and at J to 4 bases, leaving 9 bases not matched to a gene. The CDR3 region has the DNA TGTGCCAGCAGCCCCTATAGGACAGGGTCAGGAAACACCATATATTTT. Translating gives CASSPYRTGSGNTIYF.